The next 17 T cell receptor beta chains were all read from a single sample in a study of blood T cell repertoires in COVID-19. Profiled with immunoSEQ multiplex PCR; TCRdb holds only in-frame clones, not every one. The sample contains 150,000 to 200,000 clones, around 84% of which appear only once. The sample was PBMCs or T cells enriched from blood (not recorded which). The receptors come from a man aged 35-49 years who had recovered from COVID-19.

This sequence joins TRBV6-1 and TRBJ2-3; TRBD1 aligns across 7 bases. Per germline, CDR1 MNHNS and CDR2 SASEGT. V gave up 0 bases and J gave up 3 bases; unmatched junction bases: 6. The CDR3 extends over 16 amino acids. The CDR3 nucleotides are TGTGCCAGCAGTGAAGCGGGGACAGCGAGAACAGATACGCAGTATTTT. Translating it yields CASSEAGTARTDTQYF.

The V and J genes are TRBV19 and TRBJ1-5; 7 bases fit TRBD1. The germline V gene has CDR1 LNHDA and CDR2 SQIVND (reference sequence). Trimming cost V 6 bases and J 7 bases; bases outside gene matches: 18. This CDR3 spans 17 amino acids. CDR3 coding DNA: TGTGCCAGTAGCCCCGCACGGGACAGCCTCTCGAAACAGCCCCAGCATTTT. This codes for CASSPARDSLSKQPQHF.

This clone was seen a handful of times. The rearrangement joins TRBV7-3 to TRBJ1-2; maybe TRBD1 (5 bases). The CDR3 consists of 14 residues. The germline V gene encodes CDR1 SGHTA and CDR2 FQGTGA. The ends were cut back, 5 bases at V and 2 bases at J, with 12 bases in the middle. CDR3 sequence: CASSNGAGNYGYTF. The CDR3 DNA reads TGTGCCAGCAGCAACGGGGCGGGGAACTATGGCTACACCTTC.

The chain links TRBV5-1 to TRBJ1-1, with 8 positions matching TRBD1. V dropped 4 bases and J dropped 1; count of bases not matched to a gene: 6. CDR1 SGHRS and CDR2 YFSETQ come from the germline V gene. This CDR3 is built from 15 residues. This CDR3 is CASSTSGQGNTEAFF. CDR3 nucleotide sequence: TGCGCCAGCAGCACGTCCGGACAGGGGAACACTGAAGCTTTCTTT.

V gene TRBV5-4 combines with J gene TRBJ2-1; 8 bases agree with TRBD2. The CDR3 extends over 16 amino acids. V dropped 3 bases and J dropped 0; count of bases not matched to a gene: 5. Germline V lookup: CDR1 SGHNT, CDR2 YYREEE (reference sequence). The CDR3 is CASSWGSGASYNEQFF. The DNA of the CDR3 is TGTGCCAGCAGCTGGGGTAGCGGGGCCTCCTACAATGAGCAGTTCTTC.

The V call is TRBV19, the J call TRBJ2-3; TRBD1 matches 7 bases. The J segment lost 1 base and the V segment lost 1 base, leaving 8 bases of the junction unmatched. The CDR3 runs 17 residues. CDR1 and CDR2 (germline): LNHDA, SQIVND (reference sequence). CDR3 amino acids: CASSIGGGLMGTDTQYF. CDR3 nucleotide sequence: TGTGCCAGTAGTATAGGAGGGGGCCTCATGGGCACAGATACGCAGTATTTT.

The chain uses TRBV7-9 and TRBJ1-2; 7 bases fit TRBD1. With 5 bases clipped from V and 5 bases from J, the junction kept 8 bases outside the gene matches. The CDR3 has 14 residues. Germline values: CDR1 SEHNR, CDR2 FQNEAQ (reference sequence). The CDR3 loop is CASSPRQGKYGYTF. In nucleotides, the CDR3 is TGTGCCAGCAGCCCGAGACAGGGAAAGTATGGCTACACCTTC.

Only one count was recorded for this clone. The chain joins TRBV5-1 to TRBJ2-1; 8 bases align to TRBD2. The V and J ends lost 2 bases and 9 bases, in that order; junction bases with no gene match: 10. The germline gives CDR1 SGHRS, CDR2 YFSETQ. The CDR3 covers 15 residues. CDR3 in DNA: TGCGCCAGCAGCTTCGGGGGGGCATCGGGTAGTGAGCAGTTCTTC. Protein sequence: CASSFGGASGSEQFF.

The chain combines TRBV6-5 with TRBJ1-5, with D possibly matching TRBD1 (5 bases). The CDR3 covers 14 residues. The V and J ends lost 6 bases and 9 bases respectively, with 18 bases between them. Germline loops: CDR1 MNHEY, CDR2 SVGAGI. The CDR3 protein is CASRRDSHQGPQHF. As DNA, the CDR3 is TGTGCCAGCAGGAGAGACAGTCATCAGGGGCCCCAGCATTTT.

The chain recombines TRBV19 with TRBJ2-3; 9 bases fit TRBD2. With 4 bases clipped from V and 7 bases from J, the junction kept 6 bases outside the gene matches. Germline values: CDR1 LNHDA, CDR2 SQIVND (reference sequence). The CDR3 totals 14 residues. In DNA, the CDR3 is TGTGCCAGTAGTACGGCGGGGGGGCCATATACGCAGTATTTT. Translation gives CASSTAGGPYTQYF.

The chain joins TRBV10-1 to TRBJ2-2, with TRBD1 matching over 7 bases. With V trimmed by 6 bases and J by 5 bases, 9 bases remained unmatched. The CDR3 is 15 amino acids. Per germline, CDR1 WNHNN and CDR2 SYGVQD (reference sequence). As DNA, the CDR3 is TGCGCCAGCAGCCCCTACAGGGGCGCTACCGGGGAGCTGTTTTTT. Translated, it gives CASSPYRGATGELFF.

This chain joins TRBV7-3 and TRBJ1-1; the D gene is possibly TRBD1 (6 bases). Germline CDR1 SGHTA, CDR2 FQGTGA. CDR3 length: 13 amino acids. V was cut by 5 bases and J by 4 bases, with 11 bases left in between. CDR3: CASSATGSTEAFF. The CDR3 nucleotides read TGTGCCAGCAGCGCTACAGGGTCCACTGAAGCTTTCTTT.

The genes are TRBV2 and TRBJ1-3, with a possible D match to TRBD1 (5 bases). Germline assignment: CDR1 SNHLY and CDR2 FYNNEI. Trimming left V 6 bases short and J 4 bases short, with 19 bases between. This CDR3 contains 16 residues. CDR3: CASRTPQASEGNTIYF. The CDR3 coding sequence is TGTGCCAGCAGAACCCCACAGGCCTCCGAGGGAAACACCATATATTTT.

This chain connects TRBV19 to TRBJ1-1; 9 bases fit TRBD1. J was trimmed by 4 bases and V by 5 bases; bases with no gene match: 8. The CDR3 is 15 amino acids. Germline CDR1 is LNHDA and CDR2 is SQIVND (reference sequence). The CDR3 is CASSSYTGGGTEAFF. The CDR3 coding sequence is TGTGCCAGTAGTTCATACACAGGGGGCGGCACTGAAGCTTTCTTT.

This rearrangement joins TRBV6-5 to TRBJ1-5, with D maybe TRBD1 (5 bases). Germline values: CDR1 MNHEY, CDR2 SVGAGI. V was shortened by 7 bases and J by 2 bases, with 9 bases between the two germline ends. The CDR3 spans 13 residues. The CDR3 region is CASMGGGNQPQHF. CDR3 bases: TGTGCCAGCATGGGAGGGGGCAATCAGCCCCAGCATTTT.

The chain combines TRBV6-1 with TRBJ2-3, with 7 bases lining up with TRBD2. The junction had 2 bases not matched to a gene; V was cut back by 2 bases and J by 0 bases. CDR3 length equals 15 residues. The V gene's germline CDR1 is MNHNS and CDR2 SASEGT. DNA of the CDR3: TGTGCCAGCAGTGAAACAGCGGGGAGCACAGATACGCAGTATTTT. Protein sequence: CASSETAGSTDTQYF.

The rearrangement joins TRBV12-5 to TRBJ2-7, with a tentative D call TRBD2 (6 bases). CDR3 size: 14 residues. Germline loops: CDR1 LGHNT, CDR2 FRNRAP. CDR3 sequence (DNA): TGTGCTAGTGGATACGACAGTCGGGGGTACGGGCAGTACGTC. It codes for CASGYDSRGYGQYV.